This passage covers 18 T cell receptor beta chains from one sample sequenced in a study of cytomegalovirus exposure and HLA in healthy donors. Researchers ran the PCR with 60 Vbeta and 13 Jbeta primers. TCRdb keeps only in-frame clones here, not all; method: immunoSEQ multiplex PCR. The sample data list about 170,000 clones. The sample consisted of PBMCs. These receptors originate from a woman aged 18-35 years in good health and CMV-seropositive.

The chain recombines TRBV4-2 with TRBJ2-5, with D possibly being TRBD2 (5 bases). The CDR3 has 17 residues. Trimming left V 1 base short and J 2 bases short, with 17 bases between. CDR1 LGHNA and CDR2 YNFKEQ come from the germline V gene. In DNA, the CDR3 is TGTGCCAGCAGCCAAGTTAAATATTCGCCGGGGCAAGAGACCCAGTACTTC. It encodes CASSQVKYSPGQETQYF.

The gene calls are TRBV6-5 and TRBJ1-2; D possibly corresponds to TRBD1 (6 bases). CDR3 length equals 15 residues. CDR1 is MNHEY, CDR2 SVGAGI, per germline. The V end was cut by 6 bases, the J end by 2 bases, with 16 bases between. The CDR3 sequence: CASSNFRGGNYGYTF. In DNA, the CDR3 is TGTGCCAGCAGCAATTTCAGGGGCGGAAACTATGGCTACACCTTC.

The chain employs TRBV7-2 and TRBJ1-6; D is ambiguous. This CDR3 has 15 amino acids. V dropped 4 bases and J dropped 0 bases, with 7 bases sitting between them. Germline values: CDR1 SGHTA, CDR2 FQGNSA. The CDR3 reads CASSSVSSYNSPLHF. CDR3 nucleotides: TGTGCCAGCAGCTCTGTTAGCTCCTATAATTCACCCCTCCACTTT.

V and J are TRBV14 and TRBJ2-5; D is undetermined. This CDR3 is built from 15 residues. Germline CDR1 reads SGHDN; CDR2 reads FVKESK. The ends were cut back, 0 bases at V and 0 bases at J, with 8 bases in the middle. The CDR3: CASSQDLNNQETQYF. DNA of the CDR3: TGTGCCAGCAGCCAAGATTTGAACAACCAAGAGACCCAGTACTTC.

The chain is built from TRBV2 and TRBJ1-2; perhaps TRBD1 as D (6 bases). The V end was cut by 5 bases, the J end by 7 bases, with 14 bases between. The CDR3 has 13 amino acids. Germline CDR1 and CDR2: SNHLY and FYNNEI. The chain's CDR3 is CASSYYREGGYTF. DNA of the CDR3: TGTGCCAGCAGTTACTACAGGGAGGGTGGCTACACCTTC.

CDR3 sequence: CASSRGLAVSTDTQYF. CDR3 in DNA: TGTGCCAGCAGCCGAGGACTAGCAGTTAGCACAGATACGCAGTATTTT. The V and J genes are TRBV7-9 and TRBJ2-3; 8 bases agree with TRBD2. V lost 5 bases, J lost 0 bases, and 7 bases stayed unmatched. This CDR3 contains 16 residues. Germline CDR1 and CDR2: SEHNR and FQNEAQ (reference sequence).

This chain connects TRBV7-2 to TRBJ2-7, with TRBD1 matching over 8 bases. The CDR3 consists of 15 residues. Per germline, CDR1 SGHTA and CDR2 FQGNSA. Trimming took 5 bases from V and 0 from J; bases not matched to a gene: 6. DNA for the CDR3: TGTGCCAGCAGCAGCAGGACAGGGAGCTCCTACGAGCAGTACTTC. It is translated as CASSSRTGSSYEQYF.

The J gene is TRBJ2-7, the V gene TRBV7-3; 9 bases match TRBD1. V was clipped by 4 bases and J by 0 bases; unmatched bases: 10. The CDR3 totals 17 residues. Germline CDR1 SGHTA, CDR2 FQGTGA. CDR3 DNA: TGTGCCAGCAGCTCGACTCCGGGACAGGGCCTCTCCTACGAGCAGTACTTC. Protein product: CASSSTPGQGLSYEQYF. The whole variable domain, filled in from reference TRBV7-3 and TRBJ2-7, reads GAGVSQTPSNKVTEKGKYVELRCDPISGHTALYWYRQSLGQGPEFLIYFQGTGAADDSGLPNDRFFAVRPEGSVSTLKIQRTERGDSAVYLCASSSTPGQGLSYEQYFGPGTRLTVT.

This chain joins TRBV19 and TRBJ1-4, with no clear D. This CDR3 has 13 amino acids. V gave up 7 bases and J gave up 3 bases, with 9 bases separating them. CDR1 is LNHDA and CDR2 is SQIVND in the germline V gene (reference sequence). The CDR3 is CASKAGPNEKLFF. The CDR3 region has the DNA TGTGCCAGTAAGGCAGGTCCTAATGAAAAACTGTTTTTT.

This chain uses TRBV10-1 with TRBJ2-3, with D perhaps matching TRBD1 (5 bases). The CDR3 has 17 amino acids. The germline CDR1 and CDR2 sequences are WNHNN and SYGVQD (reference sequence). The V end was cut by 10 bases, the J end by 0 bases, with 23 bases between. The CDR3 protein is CAISTVRNSASTDTQYF. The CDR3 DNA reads TGCGCCATCTCGACAGTAAGGAACTCCGCTAGCACAGATACGCAGTATTTT.

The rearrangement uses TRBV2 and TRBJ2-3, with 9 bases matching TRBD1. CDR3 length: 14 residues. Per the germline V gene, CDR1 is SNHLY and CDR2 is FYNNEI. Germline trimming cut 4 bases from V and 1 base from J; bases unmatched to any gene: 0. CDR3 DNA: TGTGCCAGCAGTGGGACAGGGGGCACAGATACGCAGTATTTT. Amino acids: CASSGTGGTDTQYF.

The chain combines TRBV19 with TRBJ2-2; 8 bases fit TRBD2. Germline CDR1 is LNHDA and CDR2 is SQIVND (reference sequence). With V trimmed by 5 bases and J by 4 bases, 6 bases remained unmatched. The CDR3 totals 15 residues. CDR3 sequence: CASSPGLAPTGELFF. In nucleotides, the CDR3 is TGTGCCAGTAGTCCAGGACTAGCTCCCACCGGGGAGCTGTTTTTT.

The CDR3: CASSPGTVPYGYTF. DNA for the CDR3: TGTGCCAGCAGCCCCGGGACAGTCCCTTATGGCTACACCTTC. This chain links TRBV11-3 with TRBJ1-2, with TRBD1 matching 7 bases. The CDR3 loop spans 14 amino acids. V trimming: 5 bases; J trimming: 5 bases; junction bases outside the gene matches: 8. The germline gives CDR1 SGHNT, CDR2 YENEEA.

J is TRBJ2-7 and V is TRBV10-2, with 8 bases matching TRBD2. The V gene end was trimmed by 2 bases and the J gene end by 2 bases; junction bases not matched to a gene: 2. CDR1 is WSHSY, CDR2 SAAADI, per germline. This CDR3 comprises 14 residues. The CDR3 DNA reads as TGCGCCAGCAGTGAGCGGGGGGGAGCCTACGAGCAGTACTTC. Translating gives CASSERGGAYEQYF.

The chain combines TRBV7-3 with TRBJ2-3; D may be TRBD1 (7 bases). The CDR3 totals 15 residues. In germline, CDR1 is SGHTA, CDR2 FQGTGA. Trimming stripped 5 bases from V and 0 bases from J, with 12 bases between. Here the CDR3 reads CASSKQGTSTDTQYF. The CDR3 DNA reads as TGTGCCAGCAGCAAACAGGGGACTAGCACAGATACGCAGTATTTT.

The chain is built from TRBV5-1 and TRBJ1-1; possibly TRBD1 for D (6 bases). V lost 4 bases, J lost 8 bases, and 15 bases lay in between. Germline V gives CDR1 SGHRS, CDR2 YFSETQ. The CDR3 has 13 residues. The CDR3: CASSLTVGTEAFF. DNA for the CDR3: TGCGCCAGCAGCCTGACCGTGGGGACAGAAGCTTTCTTT.

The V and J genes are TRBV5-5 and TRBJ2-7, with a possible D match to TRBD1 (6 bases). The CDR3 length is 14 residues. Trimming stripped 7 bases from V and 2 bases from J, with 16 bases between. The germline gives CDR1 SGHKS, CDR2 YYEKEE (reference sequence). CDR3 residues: CASAWGPVTYEQYF. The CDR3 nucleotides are TGTGCCAGCGCTTGGGGGCCTGTCACCTACGAGCAGTACTTC.

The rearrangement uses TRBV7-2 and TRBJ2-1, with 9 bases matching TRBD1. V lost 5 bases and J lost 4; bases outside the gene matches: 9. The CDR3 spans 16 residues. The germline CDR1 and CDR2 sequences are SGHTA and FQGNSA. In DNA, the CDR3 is TGTGCCAGCAGCGCACCGGGACAGGGCTCTTACAATGAGCAGTTCTTC. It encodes CASSAPGQGSYNEQFF.